This TCR beta chain was found in a study of shared clonotypes between healthy human individuals. Study background: Three plates each covered CD4 naive and memory; CD8 naive two, CD8 memory one.

It was CD45RO-negative cells, positively selected for CCR7, that made up naive CD8 cells, with terminally differentiated effector memory CD45RA+ cells excluded. It was across several immunoSEQ plates that each subset's genomic DNA was evenly split. In the original workflow: Filtering differed since immunoSEQ provided only junctions, with no quality scores. Clones were read by immunoSEQ multiplex PCR, and TCRdb kept only the in-frame ones, dropping some. D and trimming come from the DNA, and the V and J calls and clone size come from that table. The profile covers some 2,000,000 clones, with about 95% appearing a single time and 0.9% to 1.4% taken by the ten largest. CDR1 is MGHRA and CDR2 is YSYEKL in the germline V gene. Trimming took 1 base from V and 5 from J, leaving 9 bases between them. The CDR3 is made up of 13 amino acids.

The sample taken for sequencing was naive CD8+ T cells sorted from blood. The sequence was obtained from a man between 18 and 29 years old in good health. J is TRBJ2-7 and V is TRBV4-1, with D perhaps matching TRBD2 (6 bases). The DNA of the CDR3 is TGCGCCAGCAGCCAAGTGGAGGGTCACGAGCAGTACTTC. Translated: CASSQVEGHEQYF.